This TCR beta chain appears in the sequencing data of a study of OX40 agonist ivuxolimab in advanced cancers. The wider study: Administration of intravenous ivuxolimab to patients occurred every 2 weeks at 0.01 to 10 mg/kg.

Produced via immunoSEQ multiplex PCR; TCRdb's table is partial and in-frame only. The sample lists about 51,000 clones, around 77% occurring once. Regarding the study as a whole: CD8+ T cells showed, on average, more clonal expansion than CD4+ cells.

The CDR3 contains 15 residues. The V gene lost 1 base and the J gene lost 4 bases, with 14 bases spanning the gap. Germline V gene data show CDR1 as SGHNT and CDR2 as YYREEE (reference sequence). As regards this clone: Antigen: not known.

This chain joins TRBV5-4 and TRBJ1-2; tentative D call: TRBD1 (5 bases). Source: CD4+ or CD8+ T cells sorted from blood, taken in a trial of the OX40 agonist ivuxolimab. This sequence originates from an adult with an advanced solid tumor such as melanoma, head and neck, liver or kidney cancer. The CDR3 DNA reads as TGTGCCAGCAGCTTGAGCGGGGGGACGGGCTATGGCTACACCTTC. Its protein is CASSLSGGTGYGYTF.